A single sample gave rise to the 25 T cell receptor beta chains below, sequenced in a study of memory CD4+ T cells and cytomegalovirus serostatus. The sort gate was single viable CD3+CD4+CD8-CD45RO+ cells for memory CD4+ T cells. The table came from immunoSEQ multiplex PCR; TCRdb's copy has only in-frame clones and leaves some out. The data hold approximately 40,000 clones, with 76% observed a single time. Sequencing used memory CD4+ T cells from blood. These receptors came from an adult in good health and CMV-seronegative.

This clone turned up a few times. The chain has TRBV19 and TRBJ2-5, with D perhaps matching TRBD1 (7 bases). The CDR3 is made up of 18 amino acids. V gave up 3 bases and J gave up 4 bases, with 24 bases separating them. Per germline, CDR1 LNHDA and CDR2 SQIVND (reference sequence). The CDR3 reads CASSIRGAGAPFAETQYF. In DNA, the CDR3 is TGTGCCAGTAGTATCAGGGGGGCAGGGGCGCCATTTGCAGAGACCCAGTACTTC.

The rearrangement links TRBV6-4 to TRBJ1-4; weak D call: TRBD1 (5 bases). The CDR3 spans 18 residues. V lost 3 bases, J lost 0 bases, and 17 bases lay in between. Germline CDR1 MRHNA, CDR2 SNTAGT. Written as DNA, the CDR3 is TGTGCCAGCAGTGATAGGGGCAGGGCTCTTGCAACTAATGAAAAACTGTTTTTT. Amino acid sequence: CASSDRGRALATNEKLFF.

This clone was found a few times. V and J are TRBV7-9 and TRBJ1-1, with D unclear. The V end lost 1 base, the J end lost 4 bases, and 10 bases lay between the germline ends. Germline V gives CDR1 SEHNR, CDR2 FQNEAQ (reference sequence). The CDR3 length is 14 residues. In DNA, the CDR3 is TGTGCCAGCAGCTTAGGTGCCCAACCCACTGAAGCTTTCTTT. Its translation: CASSLGAQPTEAFF.

The chain employs TRBV29-1 and TRBJ2-7; TRBD2 is a possible D gene (5 bases). The CDR3 contains 12 residues. V was pared by 3 bases and J by 1 base, with 7 bases between. Germline CDR1 is SQVTM and CDR2 is ANQGSEA. CDR3 nucleotides: TGCAGCGTTGAGGGAGATTCCTACGAGCAGTACTTC. Protein: CSVEGDSYEQYF.

V and J are TRBV29-1 and TRBJ1-3; perhaps TRBD1 as D (6 bases). The CDR3 sequence is 14 residues long. V lost 4 bases and J lost 4, with 14 bases in between. The germline CDR1 and CDR2 sequences are SQVTM and ANQGSEA. The CDR3: CSVGATGRGNTIYF. CDR3 sequence (DNA): TGCAGCGTTGGGGCGACAGGAAGGGGAAACACCATATATTTT.

The CDR3 sequence: CASSDRRDRLRTYEQYF. CDR3 coding DNA: TGTGCCAGCAGTGATAGGAGGGACAGGTTGAGGACCTACGAGCAGTACTTC. The J gene is TRBJ2-7, the V gene TRBV6-1; 8 nucleotides align to TRBD1. V shed 3 bases and J 2 bases; nucleotides not matched to a gene: 12. Germline V gene lookup returns CDR1 MNHNS and CDR2 SASEGT. The CDR3 spans 17 residues.

The chain combines TRBV6-5 with TRBJ1-6; 9 bases align to TRBD1. V was clipped by 7 bases and J by 9 bases; unmatched bases: 10. CDR3 size: 15 residues. Germline V gene data show CDR1 as MNHEY and CDR2 as SVGAGI. The CDR3 spells CASTSGGTGFSPLHF. CDR3 DNA: TGTGCCAGCACGTCCGGCGGGACAGGGTTTTCACCCCTCCACTTT.

The chain is built from TRBV5-1 and TRBJ2-7; D assignment may be TRBD1 or TRBD2 (5 bases each). The CDR3 length is 16 residues. V was shortened by 6 bases and J by 2 bases, with 21 bases between the two germline ends. Germline V CDR1 and CDR2: SGHRS, YFSETQ. As DNA, the CDR3 is TGCGCCAGCAAAACCCGGCCCAGGGACCCTACCTACGAGCAGTACTTC. It is translated as CASKTRPRDPTYEQYF.

About this clone itself: The identical CDR3 is also encoded by other nucleotide sequences in the sample. J is TRBJ2-5 and V is TRBV27, with D perhaps being TRBD1 or TRBD2 (5 bases each). V was shortened by 2 bases and J by 5 bases, with 9 bases between the two germline ends. CDR3 length: 13 residues. Germline V CDR1 and CDR2: MNHEY, SMNVEV (reference sequence). The CDR3 region has the DNA TGTGCCAGCAGTTTAGGTGGGGGTGAGACCCAGTACTTC. Amino acids: CASSLGGGETQYF.

This rearrangement joins TRBV29-1 to TRBJ2-1; 9 bases match TRBD1. CDR1 and CDR2 (germline): SQVTM, ANQGSEA. The junction had 4 bases not matched to a gene; V was cut back by 4 bases and J by 3 bases. The CDR3 spans 14 residues. The CDR3 reads CSVGWTGDYNEQFF. The CDR3 DNA reads as TGCAGCGTTGGGTGGACAGGGGACTACAATGAGCAGTTCTTC.

This clone was observed a handful of times. The chain links TRBV6-1 to TRBJ1-6, with 8 bases that match TRBD1. The CDR3 totals 15 residues. V shed 6 bases and J 5 bases; nucleotides not matched to a gene: 6. CDR1 is MNHNS, CDR2 SASEGT, per germline. Here the CDR3 DNA reads TGTGCCAGCAGCGCTCGGGACAGGAATAATTCACCCCTCCACTTT. This encodes CASSARDRNNSPLHF.

The gene calls are TRBV10-3 and TRBJ1-3, with D perhaps TRBD1 (6 bases). The CDR3 has 16 residues. Trimming removed 2 bases from V and 0 bases from J, with 11 bases in between. CDR1 and CDR2 (germline): ENHRY, SYGVKD. As DNA, the CDR3 is TGTGCCATCAGTGAGCAGGACAGTATCTCTGGAAACACCATATATTTT. It codes for CAISEQDSISGNTIYF.

This rearrangement joins TRBV2 to TRBJ1-2, with 8 bases that match TRBD1. CDR1 and CDR2 from the germline V gene are SNHLY and FYNNEI. Germline trimming cut 10 bases from V and 7 bases from J; bases unmatched to any gene: 5. This CDR3 is built from 11 residues. The CDR3 spells CATPGQGGYTF. The CDR3 DNA is TGTGCCACCCCCGGACAGGGTGGCTACACCTTC. Complete variable domain (other parts from reference TRBV2 and TRBJ1-2): EPEVTQTPSHQVTQMGQEVILRCVPISNHLYFYWYRQILGQKVEFLVSFYNNEISEKSEIFDDQFSVERPDGSNFTLKIRSTKLEDSAMYFCATPGQGGYTFGSGTRLTVV.

DNA for the CDR3: TGTGCCAGTAGTATATCGGGGAGCAATCAGCCCCAGCATTTT. Residues: CASSISGSNQPQHF. V and J are TRBV19 and TRBJ1-5; no clear D gene. The V end was cut by 2 bases, the J end by 1 base, with 6 bases between. Looked up from germline, CDR1 is LNHDA and CDR2 is SQIVND (reference sequence). The CDR3 covers 14 residues.

The chain combines TRBV10-3 with TRBJ1-4, with TRBD1 identical over 8 bases. The CDR3 spans 15 residues. V shed 2 bases, J shed 3 bases, and the junction held 2 bases outside the gene matches. Looked up from germline, CDR1 is ENHRY and CDR2 is SYGVKD. The CDR3 bases are TGTGCCATCAGTGAGGACAGGGGATCTAATGAAAAACTGTTTTTT. Translated, it gives CAISEDRGSNEKLFF.

The CDR3 bases are TGCAGCGTTCCACGGACGGGGTTGGGTGAGCAGTTCTTC. Its translation: CSVPRTGLGEQFF. This sequence joins TRBV29-1 and TRBJ2-1; possible D gene TRBD2, 5 bases. This CDR3 region has 13 residues. Germline V lookup: CDR1 SQVTM, CDR2 ANQGSEA. Trimming took off 5 bases at V and 9 bases at J, with 17 bases between the two ends.

In its sample, this clone was seen a few times. The chain has TRBV5-6 and TRBJ2-2, with unresolved D. The CDR3 extends over 13 amino acids. CDR1 is SGHDT and CDR2 is YYEEEE in the germline V gene. V lost 5 bases and J 5 bases, leaving 10 bases between the germline ends. CDR3 in DNA: TGTGCCAGCAGGAATAGACGGACCGGGGAGCTGTTTTTT. Amino acids: CASRNRRTGELFF.

The chain uses TRBV5-4 and TRBJ1-4, with a possible D match to TRBD1 (6 bases). The CDR3 spans 14 residues. Germline-derived CDR1 and CDR2 are SGHNT and YYREEE (reference sequence). V gave up 4 bases and J gave up 8 bases, with 15 bases separating them. The DNA for the CDR3 is TGTGCCAGCAGCCCCCAAAGCGACAGGGAAAAACTGTTTTTT. This translates into CASSPQSDREKLFF. Combining the CDR3 with reference TRBV5-4 and TRBJ1-4 gives the whole variable domain ETGVTQSPTHLIKTRGQQVTLRCSSQSGHNTVSWYQQALGQGPQFIFQYYREEENGRGNFPPRFSGLQFPNYSSELNVNALELDDSALYLCASSPQSDREKLFFGSGTQLSVL.

The rearrangement joins TRBV20-1 to TRBJ2-7, with 7 bases identical to TRBD1. Germline V gives CDR1 DFQATT, CDR2 SNEGSKA (reference sequence). The CDR3 is 11 residues long. The junction had 7 bases not matched to a gene; V was cut back by 7 bases and J by 7 bases. CDR3 sequence reads: CSVRGMIEQYF. The CDR3 region has the DNA TGCAGTGTCAGGGGGATGATTGAGCAGTACTTC.

V and J are TRBV18 and TRBJ1-2; 7 nucleotides agree with TRBD1. The junction had 10 bases not matched to a gene; V was cut back by 6 bases and J by 6 bases. The CDR3 has 14 residues. From germline, CDR1 is KGHSH and CDR2 LQKENI. CDR3 nucleotide sequence: TGTGCCAGCTCGCAAGACAGGGTAGTTGATGGCTACACCTTC. Translated, it gives CASSQDRVVDGYTF.

The chain couples TRBV6-5 to TRBJ1-2; D is possibly TRBD1 (6 bases). V was trimmed by 10 bases and J by 9 bases, leaving 15 bases between them. Germline V gene data show CDR1 as MNHEY and CDR2 as SVGAGI. CDR3 length equals 11 residues. The CDR3 nucleotides read TGTGCCACCGAACAGGGAGATCGCTACACCTTC. This sequence encodes CATEQGDRYTF.

The rearrangement uses TRBV7-3 and TRBJ2-2; the match to TRBD2 covers 10 bases. Germline CDR1 SGHTA, CDR2 FQGTGA. The CDR3 spans 17 residues. With V trimmed by 5 bases and J by 4 bases, 10 bases remained unmatched. This CDR3 is CASSPQRGGLSTGELFF. The CDR3 nucleotides read TGTGCCAGCAGCCCTCAGCGGGGGGGCCTCAGCACCGGGGAGCTGTTTTTT.

This chain joins TRBV7-9 and TRBJ2-1; 7 bases fit TRBD1. With 1 base clipped from V and 3 bases from J, the junction kept 3 bases outside the gene matches. The CDR3 totals 15 residues. Germline V CDR1 and CDR2: SEHNR, FQNEAQ (reference sequence). CDR3 nucleotide sequence: TGTGCCAGCAGCTTAGGGGACAGTCACTACAATGAGCAGTTCTTC. Translated, it gives CASSLGDSHYNEQFF.

This clone was seen just once. Written as DNA, the CDR3 is TGTGCCTGGGCGAGAGGACACCAGAACATGGGGACCCAGTACTTC. This sequence encodes CAWARGHQNMGTQYF. The chain links TRBV30 to TRBJ2-5, with a weak D call TRBD1 (5 bases). The V end lost 5 bases, the J end lost 7 bases, and 23 bases lay between the germline ends. Germline V CDR1 and CDR2: GTSNPN, SVGIG (reference sequence). This CDR3 contains 15 residues.

A remark on this clone: This same CDR3 is encoded by further DNA sequences in the sample. The chain employs TRBV2 and TRBJ1-3; no definite D call. This CDR3 region has 14 residues. The V end lost 2 bases, the J end lost 1 base, and 6 bases lay between the germline ends. Germline V gene lookup returns CDR1 SNHLY and CDR2 FYNNEI. The CDR3 loop reads CASSELGSGNTIYF. The CDR3, as DNA: TGTGCCAGCAGTGAACTGGGGTCTGGAAACACCATATATTTT.